A selection of T cell receptor beta chains follows, all from one sample in a study of blood T cell repertoires in COVID-19. TCRdb keeps only in-frame clones here, not all; method: immunoSEQ multiplex PCR. The sample has some 46,000 clones, approximately 85% seen once. The specimen was peripheral blood. These receptors were collected from a woman over 75 with COVID-19, enrolled during active disease. Both conserved end residues are part of each CDR3. A D gene is named only where the DNA matches it firmly.

d_call: TRBD1
j_call: TRBJ1-5
v_call: TRBV18
cdr3_aa: CASSPGDRENQPQHF

d_call: TRBD1
j_call: TRBJ2-2
v_call: TRBV19
cdr3_aa: CASSWGQGPGELFF

d_call: NA
j_call: TRBJ1-5
v_call: TRBV7-9
cdr3_aa: CASSLRGSEGNQPQHF

d_call: NA
j_call: TRBJ1-5
v_call: TRBV6-6
cdr3_aa: CASTGRFNQPQHF

d_call: TRBD1
j_call: TRBJ2-7
v_call: TRBV29-1
cdr3_aa: CSVLKLGQGNSYEQYF

d_call: NA
j_call: TRBJ2-7
v_call: TRBV27
cdr3_aa: CASSLGGGGEQYF

d_call: NA
j_call: TRBJ1-5
v_call: TRBV2
cdr3_aa: CASSQQSSNQPQHF

d_call: NA
j_call: TRBJ2-1
v_call: TRBV5-1
cdr3_aa: CASRWAASYNEQFF

d_call: NA
j_call: TRBJ2-7
v_call: TRBV4-1
cdr3_aa: CASSQVGRVYEQYF

d_call: NA
j_call: TRBJ1-4
v_call: TRBV5-1
cdr3_aa: CASSPFQTGSAGGLFF

d_call: NA
j_call: TRBJ2-5
v_call: TRBV7-9
cdr3_aa: CASSPRAFSQETQYF

d_call: NA
j_call: TRBJ2-5
v_call: TRBV18
cdr3_aa: CASSLPGLQETQYF

d_call: TRBD2
j_call: TRBJ2-2
v_call: TRBV24-1
cdr3_aa: CATSDPSGGKTGELFF

d_call: TRBD2
j_call: TRBJ2-1
v_call: TRBV2
cdr3_aa: CASSERLAAGNEQFF

d_call: TRBD1
j_call: TRBJ2-1
v_call: TRBV7-9
cdr3_aa: CASSSTGGSYNEQFF

d_call: NA
j_call: TRBJ2-2
v_call: TRBV7-6
cdr3_aa: CASSAGVAGGTGELFF

d_call: NA
j_call: TRBJ2-5
v_call: TRBV11-3
cdr3_aa: CASSPGITGPQETQYF

d_call: NA
j_call: TRBJ2-7
v_call: TRBV27
cdr3_aa: CASSPLGTSASYEQYF

d_call: TRBD1
j_call: TRBJ1-6
v_call: TRBV2
cdr3_aa: CASKKGTGNSPLHF

d_call: NA
j_call: TRBJ1-1
v_call: TRBV6-5
cdr3_aa: CASSYITDTEAFF

d_call: TRBD1
j_call: TRBJ1-4
v_call: TRBV5-1
cdr3_aa: CASRAGTGNRAFEKLFF

d_call: TRBD1
j_call: TRBJ2-7
v_call: TRBV18
cdr3_aa: CASSWDREMQYF

d_call: TRBD1
j_call: TRBJ1-2
v_call: TRBV27
cdr3_aa: CASSPDRDRGYGYTF

d_call: NA
j_call: TRBJ1-4
v_call: TRBV12-3/TRBV12-4
cdr3_aa: CASSRARNEKLFF

d_call: NA
j_call: TRBJ1-2
v_call: TRBV15
cdr3_aa: CATSRDYQTATYGYTF

d_call: NA
j_call: TRBJ1-2
v_call: TRBV24-1
cdr3_aa: CATSDTGGYYGYTF

d_call: NA
j_call: TRBJ1-2
v_call: TRBV19
cdr3_aa: CASSIRPGGVNYGYTF

d_call: TRBD1
j_call: TRBJ1-2
v_call: TRBV19
cdr3_aa: CASSLQGAEGYTF

d_call: NA
j_call: TRBJ1-1
v_call: TRBV3-1/TRBV3-2
cdr3_aa: CASSTQGPNTEAFF

d_call: NA
j_call: TRBJ2-1
v_call: TRBV5-8
cdr3_aa: CASSGGWGGEQFF

d_call: NA
j_call: TRBJ2-1
v_call: TRBV27
cdr3_aa: CASRPGINSYNEQFF

d_call: NA
j_call: TRBJ2-7
v_call: TRBV10-3
cdr3_aa: CAISELSYEQYF

d_call: TRBD1
j_call: TRBJ2-1
v_call: TRBV5-4
cdr3_aa: CASSSPGGEQFF

d_call: TRBD1
j_call: TRBJ1-1
v_call: TRBV28
cdr3_aa: CASSSYRGVWTEAFF

d_call: TRBD1
j_call: TRBJ2-7
v_call: TRBV27
cdr3_aa: CASSPTGWTYEQYF

d_call: NA
j_call: TRBJ2-2
v_call: TRBV5-1
cdr3_aa: CASSTGLENTGELFF

d_call: NA
j_call: TRBJ2-6
v_call: TRBV28
cdr3_aa: CASRSTGANVLTF

d_call: NA
j_call: TRBJ2-7
v_call: TRBV11-3
cdr3_aa: CASSLAHTSYEQYF

d_call: TRBD1
j_call: TRBJ1-4
v_call: TRBV27
cdr3_aa: CASSSWTGANEKLFF

d_call: NA
j_call: TRBJ2-2
v_call: TRBV24-1
cdr3_aa: CATSEGANTGELFF

d_call: NA
j_call: TRBJ2-5
v_call: TRBV7-3
cdr3_aa: CASSSLSQETQYF

d_call: TRBD1
j_call: TRBJ1-5
v_call: TRBV4-1
cdr3_aa: CASSQGGTGKIQPQHF

d_call: TRBD1
j_call: TRBJ2-3
v_call: TRBV5-1
cdr3_aa: CASSLVGTGETDTQYF

d_call: NA
j_call: TRBJ1-1
v_call: TRBV6-1
cdr3_aa: CASSFPMGDNTEAFF

d_call: NA
j_call: TRBJ1-1
v_call: TRBV18
cdr3_aa: CASSPEEARNTEAFF

d_call: TRBD1
j_call: TRBJ2-7
v_call: TRBV18
cdr3_aa: CASSTTGVTGQYF

d_call: NA
j_call: TRBJ1-5
v_call: TRBV6-6
cdr3_aa: CASRLLVGQPQHF

d_call: TRBD1
j_call: TRBJ2-5
v_call: TRBV24-1
cdr3_aa: CATSDLRQGIKETQYF

d_call: NA
j_call: TRBJ1-1
v_call: TRBV29-1
cdr3_aa: CSVGHTNTEAFF

d_call: NA
j_call: TRBJ2-5
v_call: TRBV3-1/TRBV3-2
cdr3_aa: CASSGNDRRIETQYF

d_call: TRBD1
j_call: TRBJ1-2
v_call: TRBV25-1
cdr3_aa: CASSEMGIGDRAWGYTF

d_call: TRBD2
j_call: TRBJ2-5
v_call: TRBV4-3
cdr3_aa: CASSQEGTRIQETQYF

d_call: TRBD1
j_call: TRBJ2-1
v_call: TRBV6-1
cdr3_aa: CASSDRTGPSSYNEQFF

d_call: TRBD2
j_call: TRBJ2-1
v_call: TRBV7-2
cdr3_aa: CASSLYSSGSLQQFF